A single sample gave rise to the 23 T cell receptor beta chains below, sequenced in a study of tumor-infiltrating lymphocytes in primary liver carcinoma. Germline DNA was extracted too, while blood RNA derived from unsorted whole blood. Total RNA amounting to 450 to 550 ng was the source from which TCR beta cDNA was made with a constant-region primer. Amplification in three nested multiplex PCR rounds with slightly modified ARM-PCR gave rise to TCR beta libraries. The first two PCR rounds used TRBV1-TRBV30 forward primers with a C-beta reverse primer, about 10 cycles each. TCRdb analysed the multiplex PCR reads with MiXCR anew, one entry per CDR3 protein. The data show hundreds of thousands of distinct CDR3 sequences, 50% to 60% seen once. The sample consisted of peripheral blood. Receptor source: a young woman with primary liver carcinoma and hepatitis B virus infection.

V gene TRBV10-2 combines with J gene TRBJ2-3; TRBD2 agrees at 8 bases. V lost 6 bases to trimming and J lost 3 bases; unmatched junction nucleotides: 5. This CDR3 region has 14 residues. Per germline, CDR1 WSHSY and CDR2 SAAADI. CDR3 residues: CASRGLVDTDTQYF. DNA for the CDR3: TGCGCCAGCAGGGGACTAGTGGATACAGATACGCAGTATTTT.

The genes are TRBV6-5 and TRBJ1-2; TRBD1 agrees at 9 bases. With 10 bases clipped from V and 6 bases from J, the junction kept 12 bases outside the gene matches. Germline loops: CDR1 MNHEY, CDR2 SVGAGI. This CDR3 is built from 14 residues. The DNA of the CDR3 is TGTGCCAACCGTAACCGGGACAGGGTACATGGCTACACCTTC. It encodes CANRNRDRVHGYTF.

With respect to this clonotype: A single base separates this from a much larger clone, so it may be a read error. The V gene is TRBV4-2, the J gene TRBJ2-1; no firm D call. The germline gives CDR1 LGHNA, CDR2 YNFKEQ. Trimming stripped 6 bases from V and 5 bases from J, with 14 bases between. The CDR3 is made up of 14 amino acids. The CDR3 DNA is TGTGCCAGCAGGCAGGAAGATTTACACAATGAGCAGTTCTTC. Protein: CASRQEDLHNEQFF.

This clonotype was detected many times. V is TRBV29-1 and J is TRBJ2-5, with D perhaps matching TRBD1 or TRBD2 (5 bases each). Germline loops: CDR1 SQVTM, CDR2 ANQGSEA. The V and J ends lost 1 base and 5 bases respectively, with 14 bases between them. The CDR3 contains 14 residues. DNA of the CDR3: TGCAGCGTTGAAGGTCTCGGGAAGGGGGAGACCCAGTACTTC. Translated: CSVEGLGKGETQYF.

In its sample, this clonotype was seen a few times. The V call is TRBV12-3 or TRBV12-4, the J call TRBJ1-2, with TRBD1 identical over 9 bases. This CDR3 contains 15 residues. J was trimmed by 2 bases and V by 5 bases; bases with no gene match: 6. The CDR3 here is CASSAYTGGNYGYTF. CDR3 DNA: TGTGCCAGCAGTGCCTACACAGGGGGCAACTATGGCTACACCTTC.

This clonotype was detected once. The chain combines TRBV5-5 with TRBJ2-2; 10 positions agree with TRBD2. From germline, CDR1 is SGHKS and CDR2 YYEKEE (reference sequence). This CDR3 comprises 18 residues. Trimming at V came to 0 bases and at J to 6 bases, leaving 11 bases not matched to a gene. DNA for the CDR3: TGTGCCAGCAGCTTGGCGCTCAGACTAGCGGGCCGACCCGGGGAGCTGTTTTTT. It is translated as CASSLALRLAGRPGELFF.

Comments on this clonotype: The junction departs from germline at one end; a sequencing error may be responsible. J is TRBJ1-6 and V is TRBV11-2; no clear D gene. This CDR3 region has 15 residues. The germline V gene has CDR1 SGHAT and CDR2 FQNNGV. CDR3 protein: CACSLEFSLGSPLHF. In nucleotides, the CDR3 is TGTGCCTGCAGCTTAGAATTCAGTTTGGGATCACCCCTCCACTTC.

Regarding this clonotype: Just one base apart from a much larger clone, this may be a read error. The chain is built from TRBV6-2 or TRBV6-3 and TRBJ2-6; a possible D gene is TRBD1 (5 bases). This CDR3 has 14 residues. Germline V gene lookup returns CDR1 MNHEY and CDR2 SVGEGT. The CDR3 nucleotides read TGTGCCAGCAGTCGACAGTCTGGGGCCTACGTCCTGACTTTC. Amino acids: CASSRQSGAYVLTF.

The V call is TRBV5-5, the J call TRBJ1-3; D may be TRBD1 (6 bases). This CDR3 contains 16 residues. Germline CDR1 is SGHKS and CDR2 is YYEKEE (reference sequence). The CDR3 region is CTSSLDFGGPGNTIYF. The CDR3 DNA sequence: TGTACTAGCAGCTTAGATTTTGGGGGCCCCGGAAACACCATATATTTT.

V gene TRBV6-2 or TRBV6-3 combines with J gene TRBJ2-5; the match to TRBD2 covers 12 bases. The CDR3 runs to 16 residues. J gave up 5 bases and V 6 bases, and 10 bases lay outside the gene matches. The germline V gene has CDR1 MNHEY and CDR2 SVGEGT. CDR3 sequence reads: CASSLGALAGGETQYF. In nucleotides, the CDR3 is TGTGCCAGCAGCCTAGGGGCCCTAGCGGGAGGGGAGACCCAGTACTTC.

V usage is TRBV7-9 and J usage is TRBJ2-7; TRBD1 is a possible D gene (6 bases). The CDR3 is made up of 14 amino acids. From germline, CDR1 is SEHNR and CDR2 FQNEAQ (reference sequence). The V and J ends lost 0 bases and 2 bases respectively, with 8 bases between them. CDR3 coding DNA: TGTGCCAGCAGCTTAGCCCGGACAGCCTACGAGCAGTACTTC. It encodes CASSLARTAYEQYF. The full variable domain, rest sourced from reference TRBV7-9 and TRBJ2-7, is DTGVSQNPRHKITKRGQNVTFRCDPISEHNRLYWYRQTLGQGPEFLTYFQNEAQLEKSRLLSDRFSAERPKGSFSTLEIQRTEQGDSAMYLCASSLARTAYEQYFGPGTRLTVT.

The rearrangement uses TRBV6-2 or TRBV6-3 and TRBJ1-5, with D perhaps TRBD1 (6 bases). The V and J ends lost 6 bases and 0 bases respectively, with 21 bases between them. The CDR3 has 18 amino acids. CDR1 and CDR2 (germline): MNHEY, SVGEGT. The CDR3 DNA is TGTGCCAGCAGCTTTTTACTTCGACAGGCCGGTAGCAATCAGCCCCAGCATTTT. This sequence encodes CASSFLLRQAGSNQPQHF.

The CDR3: CASSQERAGNPGNTIYF. Written as DNA, the CDR3 is TGTGCCAGCAGCCAAGAGCGGGCAGGGAATCCTGGAAACACCATATATTTT. V is TRBV4-2 and J is TRBJ1-3, with D possibly TRBD1 on 5 matching bases. The CDR3 runs to 17 residues. The germline V gene encodes CDR1 LGHNA and CDR2 YNFKEQ. V was cut by 0 bases and J by 2 bases, with 14 bases left in between.

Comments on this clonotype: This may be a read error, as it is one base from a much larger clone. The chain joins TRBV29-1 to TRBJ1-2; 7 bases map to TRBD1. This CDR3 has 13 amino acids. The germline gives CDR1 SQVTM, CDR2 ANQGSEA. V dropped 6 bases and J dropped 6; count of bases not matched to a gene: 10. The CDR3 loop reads CSVTKGQNHGYTF. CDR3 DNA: TGCAGCGTCACCAAGGGACAGAACCATGGCTACACCTTC.

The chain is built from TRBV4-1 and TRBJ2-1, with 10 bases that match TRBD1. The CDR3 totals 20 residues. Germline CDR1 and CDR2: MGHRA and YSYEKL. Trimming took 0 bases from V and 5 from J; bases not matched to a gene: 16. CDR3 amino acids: CASSQDRNLWGQGTHNEQFF. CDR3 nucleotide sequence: TGCGCCAGCAGCCAAGATCGGAATCTTTGGGGACAGGGGACCCACAATGAGCAGTTCTTC.

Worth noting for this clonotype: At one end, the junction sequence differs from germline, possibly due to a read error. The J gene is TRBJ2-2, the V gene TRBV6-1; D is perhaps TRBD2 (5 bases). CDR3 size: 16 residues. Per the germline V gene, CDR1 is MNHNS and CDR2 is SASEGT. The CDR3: CASSERGGASTGEQFF. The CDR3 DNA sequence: TGTGCCAGCAGTGAACGTGGAGGAGCGAGCACCGGTGAGCAGTTTTTT.

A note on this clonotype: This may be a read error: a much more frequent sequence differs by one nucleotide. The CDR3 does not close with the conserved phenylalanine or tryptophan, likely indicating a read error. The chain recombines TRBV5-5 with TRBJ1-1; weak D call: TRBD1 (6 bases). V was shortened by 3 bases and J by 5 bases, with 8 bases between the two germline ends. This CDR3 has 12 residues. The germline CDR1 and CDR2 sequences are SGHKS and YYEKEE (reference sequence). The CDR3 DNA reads TGTGCCAGCAGCTCCGACAGGACTGAAGCTTTCTCT. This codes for CASSSDRTEAFS.

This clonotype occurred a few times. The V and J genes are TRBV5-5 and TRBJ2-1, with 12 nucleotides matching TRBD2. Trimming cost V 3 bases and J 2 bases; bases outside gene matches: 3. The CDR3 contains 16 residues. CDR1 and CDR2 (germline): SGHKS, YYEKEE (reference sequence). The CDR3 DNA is TGTGCCAGCAGCTCGACTAGCGGGAGAACCTACAATGAGCAGTTCTTC. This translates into CASSSTSGRTYNEQFF.

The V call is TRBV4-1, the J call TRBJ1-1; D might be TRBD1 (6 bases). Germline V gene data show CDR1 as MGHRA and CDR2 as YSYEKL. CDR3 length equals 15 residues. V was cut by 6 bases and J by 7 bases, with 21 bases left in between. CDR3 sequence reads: CASSQPEQGNHEAFF. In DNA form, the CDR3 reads TGCGCCAGCAGTCAACCGGAACAGGGAAACCATGAAGCTTTCTTT.

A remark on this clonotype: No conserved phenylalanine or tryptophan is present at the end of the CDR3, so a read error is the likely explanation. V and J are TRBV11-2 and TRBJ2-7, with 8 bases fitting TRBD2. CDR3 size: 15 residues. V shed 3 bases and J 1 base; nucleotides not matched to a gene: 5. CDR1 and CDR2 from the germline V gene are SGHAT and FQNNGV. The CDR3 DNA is TGTGCCAGCAGCTTGACGGTAGCGGGGTCCTACGAGCAGTACTTA. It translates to CASSLTVAGSYEQYL.

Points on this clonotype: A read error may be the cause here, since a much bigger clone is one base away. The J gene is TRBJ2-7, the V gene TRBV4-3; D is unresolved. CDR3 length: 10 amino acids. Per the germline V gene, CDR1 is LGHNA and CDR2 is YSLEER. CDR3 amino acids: CASSQIRINF. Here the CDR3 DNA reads TGCGCCAGCAGCCAAATAAGAATTAACTTC.

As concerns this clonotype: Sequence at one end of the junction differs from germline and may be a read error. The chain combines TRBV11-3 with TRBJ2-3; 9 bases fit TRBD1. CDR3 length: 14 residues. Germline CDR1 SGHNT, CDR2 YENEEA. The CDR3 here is CASSSGTGSDTQCF. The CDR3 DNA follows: TGTGCCAGCAGCTCCGGGACAGGGTCAGATACGCAGTGCTTT.

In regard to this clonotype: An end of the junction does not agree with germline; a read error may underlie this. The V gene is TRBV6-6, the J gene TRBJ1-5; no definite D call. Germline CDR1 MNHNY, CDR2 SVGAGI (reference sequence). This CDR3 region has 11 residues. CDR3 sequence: CASTLTQSQHF. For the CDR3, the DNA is TGTGCCAGCACTTTGACTCAGTCCCAGCATTTT.